This TCR beta chain came from a study of blood T cell repertoires in COVID-19. Looking at the study overall: Whether acute or convalescent, the COVID-19 samples came from the United States, Italy and Spain. T cells, B-cell-depleted T cells, or PBMCs supplied cDNA or gDNA.

Under the authors' procedure: Amplified reference gene primers provided the basis for estimating nucleated cell counts. Libraries were prepared by immunoSEQ multiplex PCR; TCRdb keeps only in-frame clonotypes and omits some of them. The V and J calls and the clone size are those of that table, but D and trimming were determined from the DNA. The sample lists 88,000 or so clones, about 76% occurring once. CDR3 size: 16 residues. Germline V gene sequence: CDR1 SGHKS, CDR2 YYEKEE (reference sequence). Trimming pared 0 bases from V and 0 bases from J, leaving 7 bases between. Sequences were obtained from peripheral blood. The clonotype originates from a human donor in a cohort sampled during active COVID-19. The V gene is TRBV5-5, the J gene TRBJ2-6; D ambiguous. In DNA, the CDR3 is TGTGCCAGCAGCTTGGAAACAAGCTCTGGGGCCAACGTCCTGACTTTC. Encoded protein: CASSLETSSGANVLTF.